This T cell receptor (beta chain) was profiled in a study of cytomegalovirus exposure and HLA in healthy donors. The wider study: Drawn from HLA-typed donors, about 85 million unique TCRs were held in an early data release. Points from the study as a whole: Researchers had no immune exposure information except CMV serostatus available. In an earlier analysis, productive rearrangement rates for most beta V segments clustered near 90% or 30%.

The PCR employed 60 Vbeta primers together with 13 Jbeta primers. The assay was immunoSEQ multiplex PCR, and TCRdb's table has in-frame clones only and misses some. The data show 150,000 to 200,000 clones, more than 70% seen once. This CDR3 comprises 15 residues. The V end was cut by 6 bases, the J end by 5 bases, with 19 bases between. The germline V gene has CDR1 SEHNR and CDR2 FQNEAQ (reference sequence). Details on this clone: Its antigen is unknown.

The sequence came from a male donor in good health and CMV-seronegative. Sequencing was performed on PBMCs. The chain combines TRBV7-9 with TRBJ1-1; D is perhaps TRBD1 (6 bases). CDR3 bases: TGTGCCAGCAGTAGTACGGGGGGCGCGAATACTGAAGCTTTCTTT. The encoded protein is CASSSTGGANTEAFF.